Each of the 28 T cell receptor beta chains below was sequenced from the same sample in a study of T-cell memory formation after mild COVID-19. Each CDR3 protein is one row after TCRdb ran MiXCR on the 5' RACE reads. The table has 140,000 to 150,000 distinct CDR3 sequences, under 30% seen once. The sample consisted of PBMCs or a T cell subset sorted from them (not recorded which). The receptors derive from an adult woman who had mild COVID-19 (a few samples of this study predate the infection). Cell type and time point are not known.

V usage is TRBV27 and J usage is TRBJ1-1; no reliable D call. The V and J ends lost 6 bases and 0 bases respectively, with 11 bases between them. Germline CDR1 is MNHEY and CDR2 is SMNVEV (reference sequence). CDR3 length: 14 amino acids. CDR3 sequence: CASSSEPVNTEAFF. CDR3 in DNA: TGTGCCAGCAGCTCAGAGCCGGTGAACACTGAAGCTTTCTTT.

This clonotype was counted between two and nine times. The gene calls are TRBV5-1 and TRBJ2-2; perhaps TRBD1 as D (6 bases). Germline V gives CDR1 SGHRS, CDR2 YFSETQ. The CDR3 sequence is 16 residues long. V lost 0 bases, J lost 3 bases, and 12 bases lay in between. The CDR3 sequence is CASSLAQGVYTGELFF. In nucleotides, the CDR3 is TGCGCCAGCAGCTTGGCACAGGGTGTATACACCGGGGAGCTGTTTTTT.

This clonotype was seen only a few times. The V call is TRBV12-3 or TRBV12-4, the J call TRBJ1-1; tentative D call: TRBD1 (5 bases). CDR3 length equals 14 residues. The V and J ends lost 7 bases and 4 bases respectively, with 16 bases between them. The CDR3 DNA reads as TGTGCCAGCACCGCAGGGATTGGGAGCACTGAAGCTTTCTTT. It translates to CASTAGIGSTEAFF.

A few counts support this clonotype. V usage is TRBV6-2 or TRBV6-3 and J usage is TRBJ2-7, with D unclear. CDR1 and CDR2 from the germline V gene are MNHEY and SVGEGT. The V gene lost 2 bases and the J gene lost 5 bases, with 4 bases spanning the gap. The CDR3 has 11 residues. The CDR3 DNA is TGTGCCAGCAGTTACCCGGACGAGCAGTACTTC. This codes for CASSYPDEQYF.

This chain links TRBV9 with TRBJ2-2; no clear D gene. Deletions cut 0 bases from V and 5 bases from J, with 11 bases between. The CDR3 consists of 15 residues. The germline V gene encodes CDR1 SGDLS and CDR2 YYNGEE. The CDR3 sequence is CASSVAFIGTGELFF. In DNA form, the CDR3 reads TGTGCCAGCAGCGTAGCGTTCATAGGGACCGGGGAGCTGTTTTTT.

This chain uses TRBV4-1 with TRBJ1-2; TRBD1 might be the D (6 bases). This CDR3 region has 13 residues. The V gene lost 0 bases and the J gene lost 5 bases, with 7 bases spanning the gap. The V gene's germline CDR1 is MGHRA and CDR2 YSYEKL. The DNA of the CDR3 is TGCGCCAGCAGCCAAGATGGACAGTATGGCTACACCTTC. Translation: CASSQDGQYGYTF.

This clonotype was recorded a few times. The chain carries TRBV12-3 or TRBV12-4 and TRBJ2-3, with TRBD2 identical over 14 bases. This CDR3 region has 15 residues. Germline trimming cut 5 bases from V and 3 bases from J; bases unmatched to any gene: 1. CDR3 coding DNA: TGTGCCAGCAGTGGACTAGCGGGAGGAACAGATACGCAGTATTTT. Amino acid sequence: CASSGLAGGTDTQYF.

On this clonotype: The DNA is left out, because the CDR3 cannot be placed on it with certainty; the CDR3 is given as TCRdb lists it. The chain is built from TRBV21-1 and TRBJ2-1; the DNA was not compared with TRBD1, the D call given in the table. TRBV21-1 is a pseudogene locus. Both ends counted, the CDR3 spans 16 residues. The CDR3 sequence is CASRVGTGTFYNEQFF.

This clonotype turned up a few times. The rearrangement links TRBV7-9 to TRBJ1-4; weak D call: TRBD1 (6 bases). The CDR3 consists of 14 residues. V lost 3 bases and J lost 5, with 10 bases in between. Germline CDR1 SEHNR, CDR2 FQNEAQ (reference sequence). CDR3 in amino acids: CASSLDRLNEKLFF. The CDR3 DNA sequence: TGTGCCAGCAGCTTGGACAGATTGAATGAAAAACTGTTTTTT.

The chain uses TRBV5-1 and TRBJ1-3; D remains ambiguous. Trimming removed 6 bases at V and 3 bases at J, with 16 bases between. Germline CDR1 and CDR2: SGHRS and YFSETQ. This CDR3 region has 15 residues. As DNA, the CDR3 is TGCGCCAGCAACCGGACGGGTGTCGGTGGAAACACCATATATTTT. It codes for CASNRTGVGGNTIYF.

The rearrangement links TRBV7-9 to TRBJ2-2, with D tentatively TRBD1 (6 bases). Germline values: CDR1 SEHNR, CDR2 FQNEAQ (reference sequence). V was pared by 4 bases and J by 0 bases, with 12 bases between. This CDR3 has 16 amino acids. The CDR3 sequence is CASSSLEGANTGELFF. For the CDR3, the DNA is TGTGCCAGCAGCTCCTTAGAGGGGGCGAACACCGGGGAGCTGTTTTTT.

The chain employs TRBV7-9 and TRBJ2-7; no reliable D call. Germline V gene lookup returns CDR1 SEHNR and CDR2 FQNEAQ (reference sequence). The length of the CDR3 is 15 residues. V gave up 1 base and J gave up 2 bases, with 12 bases separating them. CDR3 bases: TGTGCCAGCAGCTTAGTCGGCCACAGCCCCTACGAGCAGTACTTC. Translation gives CASSLVGHSPYEQYF. The full variable domain, its missing parts supplied by reference TRBV7-9 and TRBJ2-7, is DTGVSQNPRHKITKRGQNVTFRCDPISEHNRLYWYRQTLGQGPEFLTYFQNEAQLEKSRLLSDRFSAERPKGSFSTLEIQRTEQGDSAMYLCASSLVGHSPYEQYFGPGTRLTVT.

There are a few counts of this clonotype. V is TRBV2 and J is TRBJ2-2, with D perhaps matching TRBD1 (5 bases). Trimming took 8 bases from V and 1 from J, leaving 11 bases between them. The CDR3 extends over 14 amino acids. Germline V lookup: CDR1 SNHLY, CDR2 FYNNEI. This chain's CDR3 is CASHQGLNTGELFF. CDR3 nucleotides: TGTGCCAGCCACCAGGGCTTGAACACCGGGGAGCTGTTTTTT.

A few counts support this clonotype. The chain recombines TRBV4-3 with TRBJ1-1, with D hard to call. Germline V gene data show CDR1 as LGHNA and CDR2 as YSLEER. The CDR3 sequence is 13 residues long. The V end lost 2 bases, the J end lost 3 bases, and 7 bases lay between the germline ends. The CDR3 spells CASSQQVDTEAFF. The CDR3 region has the DNA TGCGCCAGCAGCCAACAGGTAGACACTGAAGCTTTCTTT.

This clonotype has just a few counts. The chain employs TRBV12-3 or TRBV12-4 and TRBJ2-7; D may match TRBD1 or TRBD2 (5 bases each). The CDR3 runs 11 residues. V was cut by 8 bases and J by 7 bases, with 12 bases left in between. CDR3 loop: CASGGTGEQYF. DNA for the CDR3: TGTGCCAGCGGGGGTACTGGGGAGCAGTACTTC.

The table lists this clonotype with a few counts. J is TRBJ2-7 and V is TRBV30, with no clear D. Trimming took 1 base from V and 0 from J, leaving 7 bases between them. Per germline, CDR1 GTSNPN and CDR2 SVGIG (reference sequence). The CDR3 covers 13 residues. CDR3 loop: CAWSGVSSYEQYF. DNA of the CDR3: TGTGCCTGGAGTGGGGTAAGCTCCTACGAGCAGTACTTC.

The V call is TRBV6-5, the J call TRBJ2-3; a possible D gene is TRBD2 (6 bases). CDR1 and CDR2 from the germline V gene are MNHEY and SVGAGI. With 2 bases removed from V and 6 bases from J, the gap between germline ends came to 24 bases. CDR3 length: 18 residues. The CDR3, as DNA: TGTGCCAGCAGTTACCGCTTGACTAGGCAGATCAGTTGGGATACGCAGTATTTT. It is translated as CASSYRLTRQISWDTQYF.

A few counts support this clonotype. The V and J genes are TRBV5-5 and TRBJ2-2; 7 positions agree with TRBD2. Trimming cost V 4 bases and J 4 bases; bases outside gene matches: 1. CDR3 length: 13 residues. Germline values: CDR1 SGHKS, CDR2 YYEKEE (reference sequence). This chain's CDR3 is CASSPGGTGELFF. CDR3 DNA sequence: TGTGCCAGCAGCCCGGGGGGCACCGGGGAGCTGTTTTTT.

The chain employs TRBV7-6 and TRBJ1-1, with D perhaps TRBD1 (5 bases). Germline V lookup: CDR1 SGHVS, CDR2 FNYEAQ. The V end was cut by 5 bases, the J end by 11 bases, with 15 bases between. The CDR3 loop spans 12 amino acids. The CDR3 region is CASSEGNGGAFF. The CDR3 DNA reads TGTGCCAGCAGCGAGGGGAACGGAGGGGCTTTCTTT.

This clonotype was counted ten times or more. J is TRBJ2-1 and V is TRBV5-6; D uncertain. The germline CDR1 and CDR2 sequences are SGHDT and YYEEEE. The CDR3 covers 13 residues. Trimming cost V 1 base and J 1 base, with 3 bases left between them. The CDR3 loop reads CASSLRSYNEQFF. In DNA, the CDR3 is TGTGCCAGCAGCTTGAGGTCCTACAATGAGCAGTTCTTC.

The sample holds a few counts of this clonotype. V gene TRBV7-9 combines with J gene TRBJ2-1, with a tentative D call TRBD1 (5 bases). Trimming cost V 3 bases and J 7 bases, with 16 bases left between them. The CDR3 length is 15 residues. CDR1 SEHNR and CDR2 FQNEAQ come from the germline V gene (reference sequence). The CDR3 nucleotides are TGTGCCAGCAGCTTTATCCCAGGGTCAGGGAATGAGCAGTTCTTC. Amino acids: CASSFIPGSGNEQFF.

The rearrangement links TRBV27 to TRBJ2-1; 9 bases agree with TRBD1. Germline V gives CDR1 MNHEY, CDR2 SMNVEV (reference sequence). The ends lost 5 bases at V and 6 bases at J; junction bases unmatched: 5. The CDR3 runs to 14 residues. The CDR3 sequence is CASSPLDRGNEQFF. The CDR3 region has the DNA TGTGCCAGCAGTCCTTTGGACAGGGGCAATGAGCAGTTCTTC.

The V call is TRBV7-3, the J call TRBJ2-1, with no clear D. The CDR3 spans 15 residues. CDR1 SGHTA and CDR2 FQGTGA come from the germline V gene. Trimming shortened V by 3 bases and J by 5 bases, and 14 bases separated the two germline ends. CDR3 DNA sequence: TGTGCCAGCAGCTTCTCACCAGGTTGGGACAATGAGCAGTTCTTC. It yields the protein CASSFSPGWDNEQFF.

The rearrangement links TRBV20-1 to TRBJ2-5; 9 nucleotides match TRBD2. This CDR3 is built from 15 residues. V was clipped by 0 bases and J by 5 bases; unmatched bases: 7. Germline-derived CDR1 and CDR2 are DFQATT and SNEGSKA (reference sequence). The DNA for the CDR3 is TGCAGTGCTAGAGATGCGGGACTAGCACCCGAGACCCAGTACTTC. Translating it yields CSARDAGLAPETQYF.

The V and J genes are TRBV27 and TRBJ2-3; 8 bases map to TRBD1. The CDR3 is 18 amino acids. Germline V lookup: CDR1 MNHEY, CDR2 SMNVEV (reference sequence). Germline trimming cut 0 bases from V and 2 bases from J; bases unmatched to any gene: 10. The CDR3 sequence is CASSLSNGRTGTTDTQYF. CDR3 nucleotide sequence: TGTGCCAGCAGTTTATCGAATGGTAGGACAGGGACCACAGATACGCAGTATTTT.

The V gene is TRBV4-3, the J gene TRBJ1-2; possibly TRBD1 for D (5 bases). V was cut by 0 bases and J by 12 bases, with 14 bases left in between. Germline lookup yields CDR1 LGHNA and CDR2 YSLEER. The CDR3 is 13 amino acids. The CDR3 here is CASSQDSGGWHTF. DNA of the CDR3: TGCGCCAGCAGCCAAGATTCGGGGGGTTGGCACACCTTC.

The chain couples TRBV27 to TRBJ1-6, with TRBD1 matching 7 bases. In germline, CDR1 is MNHEY, CDR2 SMNVEV (reference sequence). Trimming at V came to 6 bases and at J to 9 bases, leaving 8 bases not matched to a gene. The CDR3 length is 14 residues. The CDR3 region is CASSSRQGPSPLHF. The CDR3, as DNA: TGTGCCAGCAGCTCCAGACAGGGCCCTTCACCCCTCCACTTT.

The genes are TRBV6-2 or TRBV6-3 and TRBJ2-7; 9 bases are a match to TRBD1. Trimming at V came to 6 bases and at J to 2 bases, leaving 8 bases not matched to a gene. CDR1 is MNHEY, CDR2 SVGEGT, per germline. The CDR3 covers 15 residues. The CDR3 DNA reads as TGTGCCAGCAGACACGGACAGGGGTGGACCTACGAGCAGTACTTC. It encodes CASRHGQGWTYEQYF.